These 32 T cell receptor beta chains were all obtained from the same sample, sequenced in a study of cytomegalovirus exposure and HLA in healthy donors. PCR used 60 Vbeta primers and 13 Jbeta primers. The protocol was immunoSEQ multiplex PCR, while the TCRdb copy is restricted to in-frame clones and leaves out a portion. The sample has 150,000 to 200,000 clones. Material for sequencing was PBMCs. These receptors were obtained from a woman between 18 and 30 years old in good health and CMV-seropositive.

The rearrangement uses TRBV6-1 and TRBJ2-7; D might be TRBD1 (6 bases). The CDR3 length is 15 residues. In germline, CDR1 is MNHNS, CDR2 SASEGT. Trimming took off 6 bases at V and 1 base at J, with 16 bases between the two ends. This CDR3 is CASSATGTPSYEQYF. CDR3 nucleotide sequence: TGTGCCAGCAGCGCTACCGGGACACCTTCCTACGAGCAGTACTTC.

The genes are TRBV5-6 and TRBJ2-5; D is unresolved. Trimming stripped 5 bases from V and 5 bases from J, with 7 bases between. CDR1 is SGHDT, CDR2 YYEEEE, per germline. The CDR3 runs 11 residues. The CDR3 here is CASSGGETQYF. Here the CDR3 DNA reads TGTGCCAGCAGTGGCGGCGAGACCCAGTACTTC.

V gene TRBV11-2 combines with J gene TRBJ2-5; tentatively, D is TRBD2 (6 bases). Germline assignment: CDR1 SGHAT and CDR2 FQNNGV. V shed 4 bases and J shed 5 bases, with 11 bases lying between them. The CDR3 covers 13 residues. The CDR3 DNA reads TGTGCCAGCAGCTACGGGGCGGGGGAGACCCAGTACTTC. As protein: CASSYGAGETQYF.

V is TRBV5-1 and J is TRBJ2-5; 7 bases align to TRBD1. This CDR3 spans 16 amino acids. V lost 0 bases and J lost 5; bases outside the gene matches: 10. Germline V gene sequence: CDR1 SGHRS, CDR2 YFSETQ. CDR3 residues: CASSLAPQGMGETQYF. DNA of the CDR3: TGCGCCAGCAGCTTGGCCCCACAGGGGATGGGGGAGACCCAGTACTTC.

CDR3 DNA: TGTGCCAGCAGCCCCGTTCGGGGTAGGGGCTACACCTTC. Translation gives CASSPVRGRGYTF. The genes are TRBV5-8 and TRBJ1-2; D not certain. The CDR3 length is 13 residues. Per germline, CDR1 SGHTS and CDR2 YDEGEE. V was cut by 4 bases and J by 8 bases, with 15 bases left in between.

The chain links TRBV2 to TRBJ2-7; tentative D call: TRBD1 (7 bases). Germline values: CDR1 SNHLY, CDR2 FYNNEI. V was pared by 2 bases and J by 3 bases, with 20 bases between. This CDR3 is built from 17 residues. The CDR3 reads CASSEKGFWGDSYEQYF. The CDR3 coding sequence is TGTGCCAGCAGTGAAAAGGGGTTCTGGGGGGACAGCTACGAGCAGTACTTC.

V gene TRBV2 combines with J gene TRBJ1-2; D is ambiguous. The CDR3 contains 11 residues. CDR1 and CDR2 (germline): SNHLY, FYNNEI. Trimming took off 7 bases at V and 3 bases at J, with 6 bases between the two ends. CDR3 coding DNA: TGTGCCAGCACTTCTGACTATGGCTACACCTTC. It translates to CASTSDYGYTF. The full variable domain, its missing parts supplied by reference TRBV2 and TRBJ1-2, is EPEVTQTPSHQVTQMGQEVILRCVPISNHLYFYWYRQILGQKVEFLVSFYNNEISEKSEIFDDQFSVERPDGSNFTLKIRSTKLEDSAMYFCASTSDYGYTFGSGTRLTVV.

V usage is TRBV2 and J usage is TRBJ2-7, with TRBD1 matching over 8 bases. J gave up 5 bases and V 5 bases, and 14 bases lay outside the gene matches. The length of the CDR3 is 16 residues. The germline CDR1 and CDR2 sequences are SNHLY and FYNNEI. The CDR3, as DNA: TGTGCCAGCAGTCGCCCGGGACAGGTGGGTTTGGACGAGCAGTACTTC. It yields the protein CASSRPGQVGLDEQYF.

The chain joins TRBV4-1 to TRBJ2-7; D unresolved. This CDR3 region has 14 residues. The V end lost 0 bases, the J end lost 1 base, and 7 bases lay between the germline ends. Germline assignment: CDR1 MGHRA and CDR2 YSYEKL. In nucleotides, the CDR3 is TGCGCCAGCAGCCAAGATCTAGGTTCCTACGAGCAGTACTTC. It yields the protein CASSQDLGSYEQYF.

This chain joins TRBV7-3 and TRBJ2-5; 8 bases align to TRBD1. This CDR3 region has 18 residues. The ends lost 1 base at V and 5 bases at J; junction bases unmatched: 15. Germline V gene data show CDR1 as SGHTA and CDR2 as FQGTGA. Here the CDR3 reads CASSLSGRGPLGGETQYF. In nucleotides, the CDR3 is TGTGCCAGCAGCTTAAGCGGCAGGGGGCCGTTAGGGGGGGAGACCCAGTACTTC.

The V gene is TRBV5-1, the J gene TRBJ1-1, with D perhaps TRBD1 (5 bases). The V and J ends lost 4 bases and 1 base respectively, with 14 bases between them. Germline-derived CDR1 and CDR2 are SGHRS and YFSETQ. This CDR3 has 15 residues. CDR3 residues: CASSPGTEGNTEAFF. The CDR3, as DNA: TGCGCCAGCAGCCCAGGGACGGAGGGGAACACTGAAGCTTTCTTT.

The V and J genes are TRBV29-1 and TRBJ2-5; no clear D. Germline assignment: CDR1 SQVTM and CDR2 ANQGSEA. The length of the CDR3 is 10 residues. V lost 5 bases, J lost 5 bases, and 6 bases lay in between. This CDR3 is CSVNKETQYF. The CDR3 DNA is TGCAGCGTTAACAAGGAGACCCAGTACTTC.

The V and J genes are TRBV5-6 and TRBJ1-2, with D unresolved. Deletions cut 0 bases from V and 4 bases from J, with 13 bases between. The germline V gene has CDR1 SGHDT and CDR2 YYEEEE. The CDR3 covers 15 residues. DNA for the CDR3: TGTGCCAGCAGCTTGGTAAAAGGCGGAGTCTATGGCTACACCTTC. This gives the protein CASSLVKGGVYGYTF.

The chain carries TRBV27 and TRBJ2-7, with TRBD2 matching over 10 bases. Trimming cost V 3 bases and J 1 base; bases outside gene matches: 3. CDR1 and CDR2 from the germline V gene are MNHEY and SMNVEV (reference sequence). CDR3 length equals 15 residues. The CDR3 here is CASSLGSGGSYEQYF. The CDR3 DNA is TGTGCCAGCAGTTTGGGTAGCGGGGGGTCCTACGAGCAGTACTTC.

The V and J genes are TRBV14 and TRBJ2-1, with TRBD1 matching 7 bases. Losses at the gene ends were 4 bases for V and 5 bases for J; bases not matched to a gene: 14. CDR1 and CDR2 (germline): SGHDN, FVKESK. The CDR3 covers 17 residues. The CDR3, as DNA: TGTGCCAGCAGCCTCACCCCATACAGGGGCCAGAACAATGAGCAGTTCTTC. Translated, it gives CASSLTPYRGQNNEQFF. The full variable domain, completed using reference TRBV14 and TRBJ2-1, is EAGVTQFPSHSVIEKGQTVTLRCDPISGHDNLYWYRRVMGKEIKFLLHFVKESKQDESGMPNNRFLAERTGGTYSTLKVQPAELEDSGVYFCASSLTPYRGQNNEQFFGPGTRLTVL.

The V gene is TRBV7-3, the J gene TRBJ2-2; no clear D. Germline loops: CDR1 SGHTA, CDR2 FQGTGA. CDR3 size: 12 residues. V was trimmed by 5 bases and J by 2 bases, leaving 3 bases between them. DNA of the CDR3: TGTGCCAGCAGCCCAAACACCGGGGAGCTGTTTTTT. Protein: CASSPNTGELFF.

This chain uses TRBV7-8 with TRBJ2-2; D call uncertain. Germline loops: CDR1 SGHVS, CDR2 FQNEAQ. The V end lost 1 base, the J end lost 3 bases, and 6 bases lay between the germline ends. The CDR3 loop spans 14 amino acids. CDR3 bases: TGTGCCAGCAGCTTAGTAGAACACACCGGGGAGCTGTTTTTT. It codes for CASSLVEHTGELFF.

The chain recombines TRBV6-4 with TRBJ2-2; D perhaps matches TRBD1 (5 bases). Germline assignment: CDR1 MRHNA and CDR2 SNTAGT. This CDR3 is built from 14 residues. The V gene lost 7 bases and the J gene lost 2 bases, with 11 bases spanning the gap. In nucleotides, the CDR3 is TGTGCCAGCATCGAGACAGCAAACACCGGGGAGCTGTTTTTT. The encoded protein is CASIETANTGELFF.

V is TRBV30 and J is TRBJ1-2, with TRBD1 identical over 7 bases. Germline V gene lookup returns CDR1 GTSNPN and CDR2 SVGIG (reference sequence). This CDR3 comprises 12 residues. V trimming: 8 bases; J trimming: 6 bases; junction bases outside the gene matches: 9. The DNA for the CDR3 is TGTGCCGGGACCCAGGGGGGCCATGGCTACACCTTC. This gives the protein CAGTQGGHGYTF. Combining the CDR3 with reference TRBV30 and TRBJ1-2 gives the whole variable domain SQTIHQWPATLVQPVGSPLSLECTVEGTSNPNLYWYRQAAGRGLQLLFYSVGIGQISSEVPQNLSASRPQDRQFILSSKKLLLSDSGFYLCAGTQGGHGYTFGSGTRLTVV.

The genes are TRBV4-3 and TRBJ2-3; the match to TRBD2 covers 8 bases. Germline V lookup: CDR1 LGHNA, CDR2 YSLEER. V was pared by 4 bases and J by 3 bases, with 9 bases of the junction left unmatched. This CDR3 is 16 amino acids long. The CDR3 reads CASSRDSERGTDTQYF. CDR3 bases: TGCGCCAGCAGCCGGGATTCCGAGCGGGGGACAGATACGCAGTATTTT.

This chain connects TRBV7-2 to TRBJ1-2; D perhaps matches TRBD1 (5 bases). The length of the CDR3 is 13 residues. Germline V CDR1 and CDR2: SGHTA, FQGNSA. V was clipped by 5 bases and J by 8 bases, with 15 bases between them. CDR3 DNA sequence: TGTGCCAGCAGCCCTAGAGGCGGGGACGGCTACACCTTC. It is translated as CASSPRGGDGYTF.

The rearrangement links TRBV4-1 to TRBJ1-1, with no clear D. Germline V CDR1 and CDR2: MGHRA, YSYEKL. The V gene lost 2 bases and the J gene lost 8 bases, with 12 bases spanning the gap. CDR3 size: 13 residues. Written as DNA, the CDR3 is TGCGCCAGCAGCCAATTTGAATTGGAGGAAGCTTTCTTT. It encodes CASSQFELEEAFF.

V is TRBV6-1 and J is TRBJ2-7, with 12 bases fitting TRBD2. This CDR3 has 15 amino acids. Germline lookup yields CDR1 MNHNS and CDR2 SASEGT. Germline trimming cut 4 bases from V and 3 bases from J; bases unmatched to any gene: 4. DNA of the CDR3: TGTGCCAGCAGTGGGCTAGCGGGGGGGCACTACGAGCAGTACTTC. This codes for CASSGLAGGHYEQYF.

By frequency, this clone is medium-sized. In nucleotides, the CDR3 is TGTGCCAGCAAGGGACAGGGCCAAGAGACCCAGTACTTC. Encoded protein: CASKGQGQETQYF. V usage is TRBV2 and J usage is TRBJ2-5; 9 nucleotides agree with TRBD1. The CDR3 loop spans 13 amino acids. With V trimmed by 7 bases and J by 1 base, 1 base remained unmatched. Germline CDR1 and CDR2: SNHLY and FYNNEI. Full variable domain (missing parts from reference TRBV2 and TRBJ2-5): EPEVTQTPSHQVTQMGQEVILRCVPISNHLYFYWYRQILGQKVEFLVSFYNNEISEKSEIFDDQFSVERPDGSNFTLKIRSTKLEDSAMYFCASKGQGQETQYFGPGTRLLVL.

This rearrangement joins TRBV5-1 to TRBJ1-2, with TRBD1 identical over 10 bases. V was clipped by 3 bases and J by 4 bases; unmatched bases: 6. Germline loops: CDR1 SGHRS, CDR2 YFSETQ. This CDR3 contains 15 residues. The DNA for the CDR3 is TGCGCCAGCAGCTCCGGGGACAGGGGCCCCTATGGCTACACCTTC. Its protein is CASSSGDRGPYGYTF.

The chain couples TRBV4-1 to TRBJ1-1; 9 bases line up with TRBD1. The CDR3 extends over 15 amino acids. Trimming cost V 3 bases and J 5 bases; bases outside gene matches: 7. Germline V gene data show CDR1 as MGHRA and CDR2 as YSYEKL. The CDR3 spells CASSHPGQGITEAFF. The DNA for the CDR3 is TGCGCCAGCAGCCATCCGGGACAGGGTATAACTGAAGCTTTCTTT.

V usage is TRBV5-1 and J usage is TRBJ1-4; 8 bases align to TRBD1. Germline values: CDR1 SGHRS, CDR2 YFSETQ. The trim removed 4 bases at V and 7 bases at J, leaving 9 bases unmatched. There are 15 residues in the CDR3. This CDR3 is CASSLETGAGEKLFF. CDR3 DNA sequence: TGCGCCAGCAGCCTCGAGACAGGGGCGGGTGAAAAACTGTTTTTT. Using reference TRBV5-1 and TRBJ1-4 for the parts outside the CDR3, the full variable domain is KAGVTQTPRYLIKTRGQQVTLSCSPISGHRSVSWYQQTPGQGLQFLFEYFSETQRNKGNFPGRFSGRQFSNSRSEMNVSTLELGDSALYLCASSLETGAGEKLFFGSGTQLSVL.

This chain's CDR3 is CASSPAWTGVKETQYF. CDR3 DNA: TGTGCCAGCAGCCCGGCCTGGACAGGGGTAAAGGAGACCCAGTACTTC. The V and J genes are TRBV27 and TRBJ2-5; 9 bases are a match to TRBD1. This CDR3 region has 16 residues. Germline trimming cut 6 bases from V and 5 bases from J; bases unmatched to any gene: 13. Germline V gene data show CDR1 as MNHEY and CDR2 as SMNVEV (reference sequence).

The V gene is TRBV9, the J gene TRBJ2-7; 8 positions agree with TRBD1. J gave up 0 bases and V 4 bases, and 9 bases lay outside the gene matches. The germline CDR1 and CDR2 sequences are SGDLS and YYNGEE. The CDR3 covers 16 residues. The CDR3 nucleotides read TGTGCCAGCAGCCCAGGGGGCGGACTGAGCTCCTACGAGCAGTACTTC. Its protein is CASSPGGGLSSYEQYF.

This chain uses TRBV7-2 with TRBJ1-2; 8 bases fit TRBD1. V lost 1 base to trimming and J lost 3 bases; unmatched junction nucleotides: 4. Germline V lookup: CDR1 SGHTA, CDR2 FQGNSA. This CDR3 has 15 residues. The CDR3: CASSLGGQVYYGYTF. For the CDR3, the DNA is TGTGCCAGCAGCTTAGGGGGACAGGTCTACTATGGCTACACCTTC.

The genes are TRBV11-3 and TRBJ2-2; 12 bases are shared with TRBD1. Germline CDR1 SGHNT, CDR2 YENEEA. CDR3 length: 16 residues. Trimming cost V 5 bases and J 5 bases; bases outside gene matches: 6. CDR3 bases: TGTGCCAGCAGCCCCGGGGACAGGGGGCATACCGGGGAGCTGTTTTTT. Translated: CASSPGDRGHTGELFF. Full variable domain (missing parts from reference TRBV11-3 and TRBJ2-2): EAGVVQSPRYKIIEKKQPVAFWCNPISGHNTLYWYLQNLGQGPELLIRYENEEAVDDSQLPKDRFSAERLKGVDSTLKIQPAELGDSAVYLCASSPGDRGHTGELFFGEGSRLTVL.

The chain has TRBV10-2 and TRBJ2-1, with a weak D call TRBD2 (6 bases). The V gene lost 3 bases and the J gene lost 0 bases, with 12 bases spanning the gap. Germline assignment: CDR1 WSHSY and CDR2 SAAADI. CDR3 size: 16 residues. This CDR3 is CASSDTSPSSYNEQFF. The DNA for the CDR3 is TGCGCCAGCAGTGATACTAGCCCCTCCTCCTACAATGAGCAGTTCTTC.